What follows is one T cell receptor (beta chain) and its context. The V gene's germline CDR1 is LNHDA and CDR2 SQIVND (reference sequence). This CDR3 contains 15 residues. The V gene lost 6 bases and the J gene lost 3 bases, with 15 bases spanning the gap. This specimen comes from a study of shared clonotypes between healthy human individuals. Across the whole study: The plates for each donor numbered three CD4 naive, three CD4 memory, two CD8 naive and one CD8 memory.

Healthy HIV-negative adults without recent acute infections or vaccinations served as donors. The assay was immunoSEQ multiplex PCR, and TCRdb's table has in-frame clones only and misses some. Here the sample spans approximately 250,000 clones, just over 65% being singletons. The V gene is TRBV19, the J gene TRBJ2-1; tentatively, D is TRBD1 or TRBD2 (5 bases each). Sequenced input: memory CD4+ T cells sorted from blood. Indicated subset: CD45RA-negative fraction. This TCR was recovered from a man in his thirties or forties in good health. In nucleotides, the CDR3 is TGTGCCAGTAGACCCGGGACGTATCTCTACAATGAGCAGTTCTTC. This translates into CASRPGTYLYNEQFF.